This passage covers 20 T cell receptor beta chains from one sample sequenced in a study of blood T cell repertoires in COVID-19. Measured with immunoSEQ multiplex PCR; TCRdb has only the in-frame clones, and not every one. The table has about 260,000 clones, roughly 85% seen once; the top ten hold 10% to 15%. Sequenced material: peripheral blood. The receptor set was obtained from a human donor in a cohort sampled during active COVID-19.

This clone appeared a single time. The V and J genes are TRBV9 and TRBJ2-1; D call uncertain. The germline gives CDR1 SGDLS, CDR2 YYNGEE. CDR3 length: 15 amino acids. Deletions cut 0 bases from V and 4 bases from J, with 11 bases between. In DNA form, the CDR3 reads TGTGCCAGCAGCGTAGGAGAAGCCATATACAATGAGCAGTTCTTC. This encodes CASSVGEAIYNEQFF.

The chain has TRBV9 and TRBJ2-4, with D maybe TRBD2 (6 bases). The CDR3 loop spans 16 amino acids. V gave up 4 bases and J gave up 0 bases, with 14 bases separating them. CDR1 and CDR2 (germline): SGDLS, YYNGEE. The CDR3 sequence: CASSPDHGGAKNIQYF. The CDR3 DNA reads as TGTGCCAGCAGCCCAGACCACGGGGGAGCCAAAAACATTCAGTACTTC. Full variable domain (missing parts from reference TRBV9 and TRBJ2-4): DSGVTQTPKHLITATGQRVTLRCSPRSGDLSVYWYQQSLDQGLQFLIQYYNGEERAKGNILERFSAQQFPDLHSELNLSSLELGDSALYFCASSPDHGGAKNIQYFGAGTRLSVL.

The chain employs TRBV7-8 and TRBJ2-5, with D tentatively TRBD2 (6 bases). Germline assignment: CDR1 SGHVS and CDR2 FQNEAQ. CDR3 length: 16 amino acids. Trimming removed 3 bases at V and 2 bases at J, with 16 bases between. Here the CDR3 DNA reads TGTGCCAGCAGCTTTTTCCTAGCGACACTTCAAGAGACCCAGTACTTC. Translation gives CASSFFLATLQETQYF.

V is TRBV13 and J is TRBJ2-7, with TRBD2 as a possible D gene (6 bases). Trimming cost V 0 bases and J 6 bases, with 12 bases left between them. The CDR3 covers 14 residues. Germline V gene sequence: CDR1 PRHDT, CDR2 FYEKMQ (reference sequence). Written as DNA, the CDR3 is TGTGCCAGCAGCTTAGGCGTGACCGGGGGCGAGCAGTACTTC. As protein: CASSLGVTGGEQYF.

V gene TRBV19 combines with J gene TRBJ2-3, with TRBD2 matching over 11 bases. In germline, CDR1 is LNHDA, CDR2 SQIVND (reference sequence). V dropped 0 bases and J dropped 6; count of bases not matched to a gene: 5. The CDR3 spans 16 residues. Here the CDR3 reads CASSIDQGLAADTQYF. DNA for the CDR3: TGTGCCAGTAGTATAGACCAGGGACTAGCGGCGGATACGCAGTATTTT.

The DNA of the CDR3 is TGTGCCAGCAGCTTACAGGGACAGGGGAATGAAAAACTGTTTTTT. Its translation: CASSLQGQGNEKLFF. This chain joins TRBV11-2 and TRBJ1-4; 10 bases are a match to TRBD1. Germline CDR1 SGHAT, CDR2 FQNNGV. With V trimmed by 2 bases and J by 5 bases, 2 bases remained unmatched. The CDR3 spans 15 residues.

The chain recombines TRBV9 with TRBJ2-2; D ambiguous. The CDR3 consists of 14 residues. Germline lookup yields CDR1 SGDLS and CDR2 YYNGEE. Trimming stripped 1 base from V and 4 bases from J, with 8 bases between. The CDR3 DNA reads as TGTGCCAGCAGCGTATTGGCCACCACCGGGGAGCTGTTTTTT. Protein: CASSVLATTGELFF.

The rearrangement joins TRBV11-2 to TRBJ2-2; no firm D call. The CDR3 totals 14 residues. V was trimmed by 1 base and J by 1 base, leaving 4 bases between them. Germline V CDR1 and CDR2: SGHAT, FQNNGV. The CDR3 region is CASSLGLNTGELFF. CDR3 coding DNA: TGTGCCAGCAGCTTAGGACTGAACACCGGGGAGCTGTTTTTT.

The V and J genes are TRBV3-1 (or the pseudogene TRBV3-2) and TRBJ2-4, with 9 bases fitting TRBD2. Trimming at V came to 4 bases and at J to 5 bases, leaving 6 bases not matched to a gene. Germline CDR1 is LGHDT and CDR2 is YNNKEL (reference sequence). CDR3 length: 15 residues. The CDR3 reads CASSPSGLAENIQYF. The CDR3, as DNA: TGTGCCAGCAGCCCATCGGGACTAGCTGAAAACATTCAGTACTTC.

This chain joins TRBV7-2 and TRBJ2-3, with 8 bases lining up with TRBD2. J was trimmed by 3 bases and V by 3 bases; bases with no gene match: 5. The CDR3 is 15 amino acids. Germline-derived CDR1 and CDR2 are SGHTA and FQGNSA. CDR3 DNA: TGTGCCAGCAGCTTGTCCGGCGGGAGGACAGATACGCAGTATTTT. It encodes CASSLSGGRTDTQYF.

The V call is TRBV4-1, the J call TRBJ2-7; 12 bases fit TRBD2. Germline V gives CDR1 MGHRA, CDR2 YSYEKL. The CDR3 totals 15 residues. The V and J ends lost 3 bases and 2 bases, in that order; junction bases with no gene match: 2. The CDR3 nucleotides read TGCGCCAGCAGCCAGGGACTAGCGGGTCCCTACGAGCAGTACTTC. Its protein product is CASSQGLAGPYEQYF.

V usage is TRBV7-8 and J usage is TRBJ2-2; unclear D gene. The CDR3 loop spans 15 amino acids. V dropped 1 base and J dropped 4 bases, with 10 bases sitting between them. Germline V gene sequence: CDR1 SGHVS, CDR2 FQNEAQ. The CDR3 here is CASSLVRALTGELFF. CDR3 nucleotides: TGTGCCAGCAGCTTAGTGAGAGCCCTCACCGGGGAGCTGTTTTTT.

V is TRBV19 and J is TRBJ1-2; 7 nucleotides match TRBD1. With V trimmed by 1 base and J by 3 bases, 8 bases remained unmatched. The CDR3 runs to 16 residues. Germline assignment: CDR1 LNHDA and CDR2 SQIVND (reference sequence). The CDR3 DNA follows: TGTGCCAGTAGTATAGTCGACAGGGCGGACCACTATGGCTACACCTTC. Translating it yields CASSIVDRADHYGYTF.

The DNA of the CDR3 is TGTGCCAGCAGTTTGCCGCCAGGACAGCCAGATAATTCACCCCTCCACTTT. It encodes CASSLPPGQPDNSPLHF. The J gene is TRBJ1-6, the V gene TRBV28, with D possibly being TRBD1 (6 bases). This CDR3 spans 17 amino acids. V gave up 3 bases and J gave up 5 bases, with 17 bases separating them. Germline V lookup: CDR1 MDHEN, CDR2 SYDVKM.

The chain is built from TRBV7-3 and TRBJ2-2; 7 bases align to TRBD2. Germline lookup yields CDR1 SGHTA and CDR2 FQGTGA. There are 13 residues in the CDR3. V lost 4 bases, J lost 6 bases, and 2 bases stayed unmatched. CDR3 sequence reads: CASSSSGPGELFF. CDR3 DNA: TGTGCCAGCAGCTCTAGCGGACCCGGGGAGCTGTTTTTT.

The V and J genes are TRBV7-9 and TRBJ1-1; weak D call: TRBD1 (6 bases). The CDR3 length is 16 residues. Trimming took 1 base from V and 0 from J, leaving 12 bases between them. CDR1 and CDR2 (germline): SEHNR, FQNEAQ (reference sequence). The chain's CDR3 is CASSLDFYRVNTEAFF. The CDR3 coding sequence is TGTGCCAGCAGCTTAGACTTCTACAGGGTGAACACTGAAGCTTTCTTT.

The chain links TRBV5-1 to TRBJ2-1; D gene uncertain. This CDR3 contains 16 residues. Germline CDR1 reads SGHRS; CDR2 reads YFSETQ. The V end lost 0 bases, the J end lost 2 bases, and 12 bases lay between the germline ends. The CDR3 DNA reads TGCGCCAGCAGCTTGGCTTGGGTTGCGGCCTACAATGAGCAGTTCTTC. Translation: CASSLAWVAAYNEQFF.

Points on this clone: Other DNA sequences in this specimen translate into the identical CDR3. The chain combines TRBV5-1 with TRBJ2-2; D is perhaps TRBD2 (6 bases). This CDR3 has 15 amino acids. V was trimmed by 4 bases and J by 0 bases, leaving 10 bases between them. Germline V gene sequence: CDR1 SGHRS, CDR2 YFSETQ. In DNA form, the CDR3 reads TGCGCCAGCAGCCTAGGGACTTCGAACACCGGGGAGCTGTTTTTT. This codes for CASSLGTSNTGELFF.

This clone was observed a handful of times. The rearrangement uses TRBV9 and TRBJ2-2; TRBD1 aligns across 7 bases. The germline V gene encodes CDR1 SGDLS and CDR2 YYNGEE. The CDR3 covers 18 residues. Unmatched junction bases numbered 12, after V lost 2 bases and J lost 2 bases. The CDR3 loop reads CASSVDPRGGTNTGELFF. For the CDR3, the DNA is TGTGCCAGCAGCGTCGACCCCCGAGGGGGCACTAACACCGGGGAGCTGTTTTTT.

The gene calls are TRBV9 and TRBJ2-5; 16 positions match TRBD2. J was trimmed by 5 bases and V by 6 bases; bases with no gene match: 7. This CDR3 is 16 amino acids long. Per the germline V gene, CDR1 is SGDLS and CDR2 is YYNGEE. Written as DNA, the CDR3 is TGTGCCAGCACCCAGGGACTAGCGGGAGGGTTGGAGACCCAGTACTTC. Its translation is CASTQGLAGGLETQYF.